The present TCR beta chain was sequenced within a study of cytomegalovirus exposure and HLA in healthy donors. The PCR was carried out with 60 Vbeta primers and 13 Jbeta primers. TCRdb's table, derived via immunoSEQ multiplex PCR, lists solely in-frame clones and lacks some. The sample contains some 150,000 clones, over 60% of which appear only once. About this clone: Its target is unknown.

Study-wide results and caveats: The study put around 180 TCR beta chains on its list as cytomegalovirus-associated. Rates of TCR association differed by HLA locus in a later analysis, with DRB1 highest and HLA-C lowest. Most TCR beta V segments were productive about 90% or about 30% of the time in an earlier analysis. Exclusion as indistinguishable affected some V segments, including TRBV6-2 and TRBV6-3.

J lost 4 bases, V lost 2 bases, and 5 bases had no gene match. The CDR3 contains 15 residues. Germline lookup yields CDR1 SGHDT and CDR2 YYEEEE. The sample comprised PBMCs. This chain connects TRBV5-6 to TRBJ1-1; TRBD1 aligns across 10 bases. This clonotype was sampled from a male donor in good health and CMV-seronegative. CDR3 region: CASSFKTGGITEAFF. The CDR3 bases are TGTGCCAGCAGCTTCAAGACAGGGGGCATCACTGAAGCTTTCTTT.